This passage covers 9 T cell receptor beta chains from one sample sequenced in a study of CXCR3-negative and CXCR3-positive naive CD8 T cells. The authors prepared UMI-labeled TRB cDNA libraries by 5' RACE. Each CDR3 protein gets one entry in TCRdb, which reprocessed the 5' RACE reads and gives no DNA. The repertoire table contains about 62,000 distinct CDR3 sequences. The specimen sequenced was naive CXCR3- CD8+ T cells from blood. Indicated subset: CD45RO-CCR7+CD27+CD95- naive CD8+ T cells lacking CXCR3 (TNR3-). All receptors derive from a human donor in good health. Some clones in this sample may be carry-over from other donors' samples.

This chain joins TRBV5-1 and TRBJ2-2; there is no DNA to check the TCRdb D call of TRBD1. The CDR3 totals 18 residues. Germline-derived CDR1 and CDR2 are SGHRS and YFSETQ. This CDR3 is CASSEQGTDGPYTGELFF.

The chain combines TRBV29-1 with TRBJ1-5; TCRdb names TRBD1, which stays unverified in the absence of DNA. Germline V gene lookup returns CDR1 SQVTM and CDR2 ANQGSEA. This CDR3 is 14 amino acids long. This chain's CDR3 is CSVDTGDSNQPQHF.

This rearrangement joins TRBV7-9 to TRBJ2-1; there is no DNA to check the TCRdb D call of TRBD1. Per the germline V gene, CDR1 is SEHNR and CDR2 is FQNEAQ (reference sequence). CDR3 length: 13 residues. The CDR3 region is CASSLAPGNEQFF.

This chain joins TRBV28 and TRBJ2-7; absent DNA, TCRdb's TRBD2 call cannot be checked. CDR3 length equals 16 residues. The germline gives CDR1 MDHEN, CDR2 SYDVKM. The CDR3 sequence is CASSIGSAGRSREQYF.

J is TRBJ1-6 and V is TRBV6-5. There are 13 residues in the CDR3. The germline CDR1 and CDR2 sequences are MNHEY and SVGAGI. The CDR3 spells CASSGDSNSPLHF.

The chain employs TRBV7-9 and TRBJ1-2. The CDR3 totals 12 residues. CDR1 is SEHNR, CDR2 FQNEAQ, per germline (reference sequence). The CDR3 spells CASSLAGVGYTF. The whole variable domain, remainder taken from reference TRBV7-9 and TRBJ1-2, is DTGVSQNPRHKITKRGQNVTFRCDPISEHNRLYWYRQTLGQGPEFLTYFQNEAQLEKSRLLSDRFSAERPKGSFSTLEIQRTEQGDSAMYLCASSLAGVGYTFGSGTRLTVV.

V is TRBV29-1 and J is TRBJ2-7; the D call from TCRdb, TRBD1, cannot be confirmed without DNA. The CDR3 has 12 residues. Germline V gene lookup returns CDR1 SQVTM and CDR2 ANQGSEA. The chain's CDR3 is CSVEYGIGEQYF.

The chain joins TRBV10-3 to TRBJ2-3; the D call from TCRdb, TRBD2, cannot be confirmed without DNA. The CDR3 has 17 amino acids. CDR1 is ENHRY and CDR2 is SYGVKD in the germline V gene. The CDR3 spells CAISGPGAGGRTDTQYF.

This chain links TRBV15 with TRBJ2-1; TCRdb indicates TRBD1, and absent DNA this call remains unverified. Germline V CDR1 and CDR2: LNHNV, YYDKDF (reference sequence). The CDR3 sequence is 16 residues long. The CDR3 is CATSSLPGTSDNEQFF.